Below are 26 T cell receptor beta chains sequenced from a single sample in a study of blood T cell repertoires in COVID-19. TCRdb keeps only in-frame clones here, not all; method: immunoSEQ multiplex PCR. The sample shows roughly 280,000 clones, roughly nine tenths of them seen only once. Sequencing was carried out using PBMCs or T cells enriched from blood (not recorded which). The receptors here all came from a woman aged 60-70 years who had recovered from COVID-19.

This clone came up a few times. The chain uses TRBV19 and TRBJ1-5; the D gene is possibly TRBD1 (6 bases). The germline V gene encodes CDR1 LNHDA and CDR2 SQIVND (reference sequence). The CDR3 extends over 13 amino acids. V lost 3 bases to trimming and J lost 5 bases, with 8 bases between them. CDR3 coding DNA: TGTGCCAGTAGTATCTCAGGGGATCAGCCCCAGCATTTT. Translating it yields CASSISGDQPQHF.

The chain uses TRBV5-5 and TRBJ2-2; D remains unclear. V lost 6 bases, J lost 0 bases, and 3 bases lay in between. Germline V gene data show CDR1 as SGHKS and CDR2 as YYEKEE (reference sequence). This CDR3 region has 12 residues. CDR3 amino acids: CASIANTGELFF. The CDR3 region has the DNA TGTGCCAGCATCGCGAACACCGGGGAGCTGTTTTTT.

In nucleotides, the CDR3 is TGCGCCAGCAGACTTGGGACAGGGGGCTTTTCACCCCTCCACTTT. It translates to CASRLGTGGFSPLHF. The V call is TRBV5-1, the J call TRBJ1-6; 12 bases map to TRBD1. The CDR3 has 15 residues. V was clipped by 5 bases and J by 9 bases; unmatched bases: 6. In germline, CDR1 is SGHRS, CDR2 YFSETQ.

The V gene is TRBV27, the J gene TRBJ1-1, with D perhaps matching TRBD1 (6 bases). Per the germline V gene, CDR1 is MNHEY and CDR2 is SMNVEV (reference sequence). V was pared by 2 bases and J by 5 bases, with 12 bases between. The CDR3 covers 14 residues. This CDR3 is CASSLNRVGTEAFF. The CDR3 DNA is TGTGCCAGCAGTTTAAACAGGGTGGGGACTGAAGCTTTCTTT.

The rearrangement uses TRBV5-4 and TRBJ1-2; possible D gene TRBD1, 5 bases. The germline V gene encodes CDR1 SGHNT and CDR2 YYREEE (reference sequence). Between the trimmed V and J ends, which lost 4 bases and 5 bases, there was a span of 12 bases. This CDR3 region has 13 residues. CDR3 region: CASSGGTEYGYTF. DNA of the CDR3: TGTGCCAGCAGCGGCGGGACGGAGTATGGCTACACCTTC. Complete variable domain (other parts from reference TRBV5-4 and TRBJ1-2): ETGVTQSPTHLIKTRGQQVTLRCSSQSGHNTVSWYQQALGQGPQFIFQYYREEENGRGNFPPRFSGLQFPNYSSELNVNALELDDSALYLCASSGGTEYGYTFGSGTRLTVV.

The chain uses TRBV4-1 and TRBJ2-7, with D tentatively TRBD1 (6 bases). CDR1 and CDR2 from the germline V gene are MGHRA and YSYEKL. This CDR3 is 15 amino acids long. V was trimmed by 4 bases and J by 1 base, leaving 14 bases between them. CDR3 DNA: TGCGCCAGCAGCCCAACGGCAGGGGCATCCTACGAGCAGTACTTC. Residues: CASSPTAGASYEQYF.

This chain connects TRBV11-3 to TRBJ2-7; 13 bases agree with TRBD2. J gave up 4 bases and V 5 bases, and 11 bases lay outside the gene matches. From germline, CDR1 is SGHNT and CDR2 YENEEA. The CDR3 runs 17 residues. The chain's CDR3 is CASSPAPLTSGRYEQYF. CDR3 DNA sequence: TGTGCCAGCAGCCCCGCCCCCTTGACTAGCGGGAGGTACGAGCAGTACTTC.

The genes are TRBV10-3 and TRBJ1-1; D gene uncertain. The germline V and J ends were trimmed by 6 bases and 5 bases, with 19 bases remaining between them. This CDR3 is built from 15 residues. The germline V gene has CDR1 ENHRY and CDR2 SYGVKD. The CDR3: CAIREREQWDTEAFF. The CDR3 nucleotides are TGTGCCATCAGAGAAAGGGAGCAGTGGGATACTGAAGCTTTCTTT.

The rearrangement uses TRBV2 and TRBJ1-1; the match to TRBD1 covers 9 bases. J gave up 1 base and V 2 bases, and 11 bases lay outside the gene matches. The CDR3 extends over 18 amino acids. CDR1 and CDR2 from the germline V gene are SNHLY and FYNNEI. The CDR3 bases are TGTGCCAGCAGTGAATTAGGACAGGGGAGGAGGGAGAACACTGAAGCTTTCTTT. It encodes CASSELGQGRRENTEAFF.

The V call is TRBV5-1, the J call TRBJ1-4; 8 positions match TRBD1. Per the germline V gene, CDR1 is SGHRS and CDR2 is YFSETQ. J lost 7 bases, V lost 3 bases, and 5 bases had no gene match. CDR3 length equals 14 residues. The CDR3 coding sequence is TGCGCCAGCAGCTCCAGGGGGCCGCTTGAAAAACTGTTTTTT. Encoded protein: CASSSRGPLEKLFF.

The gene calls are TRBV28 and TRBJ2-7; a possible D gene is TRBD1 (6 bases). The CDR3 contains 14 residues. Per the germline V gene, CDR1 is MDHEN and CDR2 is SYDVKM. V lost 0 bases, J lost 3 bases, and 9 bases lay in between. CDR3 sequence: CASSLWGDNYEQYF. CDR3 in DNA: TGTGCCAGCAGTTTATGGGGGGACAACTACGAGCAGTACTTC.

The chain is built from TRBV19 and TRBJ2-2; D may be TRBD2 (5 bases). The CDR3 contains 15 residues. The V gene lost 6 bases and the J gene lost 5 bases, with 16 bases spanning the gap. Germline V gene sequence: CDR1 LNHDA, CDR2 SQIVND (reference sequence). This chain's CDR3 is CASRPSLPGTGELFF. The DNA for the CDR3 is TGTGCCAGTAGACCGAGCCTCCCGGGAACCGGGGAGCTGTTTTTT.

The chain uses TRBV28 and TRBJ2-2; TRBD1 agrees at 9 bases. V trimming: 6 bases; J trimming: 0 bases; junction bases outside the gene matches: 2. CDR1 is MDHEN, CDR2 SYDVKM, per germline. The CDR3 is 15 amino acids. CDR3 sequence reads: CASRTGGPNTGELFF. DNA for the CDR3: TGTGCCAGCAGAACAGGGGGCCCGAACACCGGGGAGCTGTTTTTT.

V usage is TRBV9 and J usage is TRBJ1-3; maybe TRBD1 (6 bases). V lost 0 bases and J lost 4, with 11 bases in between. The CDR3 runs 15 residues. CDR1 is SGDLS and CDR2 is YYNGEE in the germline V gene. CDR3 region: CASSVEGGGGNTIYF. In nucleotides, the CDR3 is TGTGCCAGCAGCGTAGAAGGGGGAGGGGGAAACACCATATATTTT. Based on the CDR3 plus reference TRBV9 and TRBJ1-3, the full variable domain is DSGVTQTPKHLITATGQRVTLRCSPRSGDLSVYWYQQSLDQGLQFLIQYYNGEERAKGNILERFSAQQFPDLHSELNLSSLELGDSALYFCASSVEGGGGNTIYFGEGSWLTVV.

The rearrangement links TRBV29-1 to TRBJ2-7, with D possibly TRBD2 on 5 matching bases. In germline, CDR1 is SQVTM, CDR2 ANQGSEA. CDR3 length: 14 residues. The V and J ends lost 7 bases and 2 bases respectively, with 18 bases between them. The CDR3 DNA follows: TGCAGCGCGGGTGGGTCCCTGGGAGCCTACGAGCAGTACTTC. Its protein is CSAGGSLGAYEQYF.

This chain links TRBV3-1 (or the pseudogene TRBV3-2) with TRBJ2-3; D perhaps matches TRBD2 (6 bases). This CDR3 has 16 residues. Looked up from germline, CDR1 is LGHDT and CDR2 is YNNKEL (reference sequence). The V end lost 4 bases, the J end lost 0 bases, and 14 bases lay between the germline ends. The CDR3 nucleotides are TGTGCCAGCAGCCGCGGGGACCCCCCTAGCACAGATACGCAGTATTTT. Translating it yields CASSRGDPPSTDTQYF.

V usage is TRBV5-1 and J usage is TRBJ2-1; unclear D gene. The germline gives CDR1 SGHRS, CDR2 YFSETQ. Trimming took 4 bases from V and 0 from J, leaving 8 bases between them. The length of the CDR3 is 14 residues. CDR3 in DNA: TGCGCCAGCAGCGCCTCTAGCTCCTACAATGAGCAGTTCTTC. This translates into CASSASSSYNEQFF.

A word on this clone: A junction end diverges from the germline sequence, so it may reflect a read error. J is TRBJ2-7 and V is TRBV7-9; 7 bases agree with TRBD1. The CDR3 is made up of 14 amino acids. CDR1 is SEHNR, CDR2 FQNEAQ, per germline (reference sequence). The CDR3 region has the DNA TGTGTCAGCAGCTTAGGACAGGCTACCTACGAGCAGTACTTC. Translation gives CVSSLGQATYEQYF.

The chain uses TRBV3-1 (or the pseudogene TRBV3-2) and TRBJ1-2; tentatively, D is TRBD1 (5 bases). Trimming pared 1 base from V and 7 bases from J, leaving 13 bases between. This CDR3 contains 14 residues. Germline assignment: CDR1 LGHDT and CDR2 YNNKEL (reference sequence). The CDR3: CASSQGEGLGGYTF. DNA for the CDR3: TGTGCCAGCAGCCAAGGGGAGGGGCTCGGTGGCTACACCTTC.

The CDR3 loop reads CASVGQFNTEAFF. The CDR3 DNA is TGTGCCAGCGTCGGACAGTTCAACACTGAAGCTTTCTTT. The chain links TRBV5-6 to TRBJ1-1, with D possibly matching TRBD1 (6 bases). The germline V and J ends were trimmed by 7 bases and 2 bases, with 12 bases remaining between them. Germline-derived CDR1 and CDR2 are SGHDT and YYEEEE. The CDR3 spans 13 residues.

The chain carries TRBV10-3 and TRBJ2-1, with no clear D. The V end lost 6 bases, the J end lost 8 bases, and 14 bases lay between the germline ends. This CDR3 spans 13 amino acids. The V gene's germline CDR1 is ENHRY and CDR2 SYGVKD. CDR3 protein: CAIRVRVSDEQFF. CDR3 DNA: TGTGCCATCAGGGTCCGGGTCAGCGATGAGCAGTTCTTC.

This chain links TRBV19 with TRBJ1-6; 7 nucleotides agree with TRBD1. The V gene's germline CDR1 is LNHDA and CDR2 SQIVND (reference sequence). V shed 9 bases, J shed 10 bases, and the junction held 9 bases outside the gene matches. The CDR3 runs 13 residues. The CDR3 reads CASGQGVRSPLHF. Written as DNA, the CDR3 is TGTGCCAGCGGGCAGGGGGTCAGATCACCCCTCCACTTT.

The chain uses TRBV10-3 and TRBJ2-7; D gene unclear. The CDR3 spans 12 residues. Trimming took 2 bases from V and 4 from J, leaving 6 bases between them. Per germline, CDR1 ENHRY and CDR2 SYGVKD. As DNA, the CDR3 is TGTGCCATCAGTGAGACAGATTACGAGCAGTACTTC. Amino acid sequence: CAISETDYEQYF.

The chain has TRBV19 and TRBJ2-7; 12 bases are a match to TRBD1. Germline V gene data show CDR1 as LNHDA and CDR2 as SQIVND (reference sequence). CDR3 length: 14 amino acids. The V segment lost 5 bases and the J segment 7 bases; nucleotides outside the gene matches: 6. The CDR3 loop is CASSLGQGAGEQYF. DNA of the CDR3: TGTGCCAGTAGTTTGGGACAGGGGGCGGGAGAGCAGTACTTC.

On this clone: The junction differs from germline at one of its ends, possibly a read error. The gene calls are TRBV5-1 and TRBJ1-5, with 9 bases lining up with TRBD1. This CDR3 is 15 amino acids long. The germline gives CDR1 SGHRS, CDR2 YFSETQ. This CDR3 is CASTLTGGDNQPQHF. The CDR3 nucleotides read TGCGCCAGCACCTTGACAGGGGGGGACAATCAGCCCCAGCATTTT.

A few counts support this clone. The chain combines TRBV4-2 with TRBJ1-2; TRBD1 agrees at 8 bases. The CDR3 sequence is 15 residues long. From germline, CDR1 is LGHNA and CDR2 YNFKEQ. J gave up 8 bases and V 1 base, and 9 bases lay outside the gene matches. In DNA, the CDR3 is TGTGCCAGCAGCCAAGTGGACAGGGAATCGGGGGGCTACACCTTC. Translation: CASSQVDRESGGYTF.